The text below deals with one T cell receptor (beta chain). Its antigen remains unknown. This CDR3 comprises 15 residues. Germline V gene data show CDR1 as SGHVS and CDR2 as FQNEAQ. V was clipped by 5 bases and J by 1 base, with 13 bases between them. This record comes from a study of cytomegalovirus exposure and HLA in healthy donors. Notes on the study in general: Available immune exposure information covered CMV serostatus only. In a later analysis, HLA-associated beta chains showed higher expansion and lower generation probabilities than comparable chains. Cytomegalovirus-associated TCR beta chains were listed, numbering around 150.

Primers for the PCR totalled 60 Vbeta and 13 Jbeta. Profiled with immunoSEQ multiplex PCR; TCRdb holds only in-frame clones, not every one. The profile shows about 140,000 clones, more than 70% of them singletons. This TCR derives from a male donor in good health and CMV-seropositive. Sequences were obtained from PBMCs. The chain uses TRBV7-8 and TRBJ2-3; D possibly corresponds to TRBD1 (6 bases). This chain's CDR3 is CASSSPQGRTDTQYF. For the CDR3, the DNA is TGTGCCAGCAGCAGTCCACAGGGACGCACAGATACGCAGTATTTT.